Each of the 18 T cell receptor beta chains below was sequenced from the same sample in a study of cytomegalovirus exposure and HLA in healthy donors. Only in-frame clones appear in the TCRdb table, and some are missing; sequencing was by immunoSEQ multiplex PCR. The repertoire includes more than 130,000 clones, almost 90% of them detected once, and 7.5% to 10% sits in the top ten. Sequencing was performed on PBMCs. These receptors were collected from a woman between 18 and 30 years old in good health and CMV-seropositive.

The rearrangement joins TRBV18 to TRBJ1-3; TRBD1 aligns across 7 bases. The CDR3 is made up of 15 amino acids. Germline loops: CDR1 KGHSH, CDR2 LQKENI. J was trimmed by 8 bases and V by 2 bases; bases with no gene match: 9. CDR3 protein: CASSPGQAQSHTIYF. The CDR3, as DNA: TGTGCCAGCTCACCAGGACAGGCCCAATCGCACACCATATATTTT.

The chain recombines TRBV5-1 with TRBJ2-2, with 7 nucleotides matching TRBD2. The CDR3 contains 13 residues. The germline V gene encodes CDR1 SGHRS and CDR2 YFSETQ. V lost 1 base to trimming and J lost 6 bases; unmatched junction nucleotides: 0. CDR3 loop: CASSLRGAGELFF. CDR3 DNA sequence: TGCGCCAGCAGCTTGCGGGGGGCCGGGGAGCTGTTTTTT.

This chain joins TRBV7-9 and TRBJ2-7, with 7 positions matching TRBD2. The CDR3 is 15 residues long. Germline CDR1 reads SEHNR; CDR2 reads FQNEAQ (reference sequence). V trimming: 1 base; J trimming: 0 bases; junction bases outside the gene matches: 3. The CDR3 DNA sequence: TGTGCCAGCAGCTTAGACGGGGGGAGCTCCTACGAGCAGTACTTC. This encodes CASSLDGGSSYEQYF.

The chain links TRBV29-1 to TRBJ2-3; 7 bases match TRBD1. This CDR3 comprises 13 residues. The J segment lost 5 bases and the V segment lost 3 bases, leaving 5 bases of the junction unmatched. Germline V gene data show CDR1 as SQVTM and CDR2 as ANQGSEA. CDR3 DNA sequence: TGCAGCGTTGAGGACAGGAGGCAAGATACGCAGTATTTT. Protein: CSVEDRRQDTQYF.

This rearrangement joins TRBV7-2 to TRBJ2-7; 7 bases agree with TRBD1. The CDR3 totals 15 residues. V shed 5 bases, J shed 0 bases, and the junction held 7 bases outside the gene matches. Germline CDR1 reads SGHTA; CDR2 reads FQGNSA. CDR3 coding DNA: TGTGCCAGCAGCCCTGACAGGGTCCTCTCCTACGAGCAGTACTTC. It yields the protein CASSPDRVLSYEQYF.

This rearrangement joins TRBV29-1 to TRBJ1-1; unclear D gene. Trimming stripped 7 bases from V and 0 bases from J, with 15 bases between. Germline V gene sequence: CDR1 SQVTM, CDR2 ANQGSEA. CDR3 size: 14 residues. The CDR3 nucleotides read TGCAGCGGCAGAGTCAGAGGTATGAACACTGAAGCTTTCTTT. The encoded protein is CSGRVRGMNTEAFF. Using reference TRBV29-1 and TRBJ1-1 for the parts outside the CDR3, the full variable domain is SAVISQKPSRDICQRGTSLTIQCQVDSQVTMMFWYRQQPGQSLTLIATANQGSEATYESGFVIDKFPISRPNLTFSTLTVSNMSPEDSSIYLCSGRVRGMNTEAFFGQGTRLTVV.

The chain has TRBV4-1 and TRBJ2-5, with D perhaps TRBD1 (5 bases). Germline V gene data show CDR1 as MGHRA and CDR2 as YSYEKL. The ends were cut back, 1 base at V and 4 bases at J, with 16 bases in the middle. The CDR3 covers 16 residues. The CDR3, as DNA: TGCGCCAGCAGCCAAGTAACGGGCCAGGGTGGAGAGACCCAGTACTTC. Protein product: CASSQVTGQGGETQYF.

The chain employs TRBV5-6 and TRBJ2-1; 8 bases are shared with TRBD2. The CDR3 contains 16 residues. V dropped 1 base and J dropped 2; count of bases not matched to a gene: 5. CDR1 is SGHDT, CDR2 YYEEEE, per germline. CDR3 region: CASSLISGGAYNEQFF. The CDR3 region has the DNA TGTGCCAGCAGCTTGATATCGGGAGGGGCCTACAATGAGCAGTTCTTC. Variable domain in full (rest from reference TRBV5-6 and TRBJ2-1): DAGVTQSPTHLIKTRGQQVTLRCSPKSGHDTVSWYQQALGQGPQFIFQYYEEEERQRGNFPDRFSGHQFPNYSSELNVNALLLGDSALYLCASSLISGGAYNEQFFGPGTRLTVL.

This clone was picked up a small number of times. This sequence joins TRBV5-6 and TRBJ2-7; no clear D. The V end lost 3 bases, the J end lost 7 bases, and 11 bases lay between the germline ends. The CDR3 spans 12 residues. The germline V gene has CDR1 SGHDT and CDR2 YYEEEE. CDR3 amino acids: CASSSPPEEQYF. The CDR3 DNA is TGTGCCAGCAGCTCACCGCCGGAGGAGCAGTACTTC.

This clone was detected once. This chain links TRBV6-5 with TRBJ2-7, with 7 bases that match TRBD2. V was clipped by 5 bases and J by 3 bases; unmatched bases: 10. The CDR3 sequence is 15 residues long. CDR1 is MNHEY and CDR2 is SVGAGI in the germline V gene. As DNA, the CDR3 is TGTGCCAGCAGTCTCAGCGGGGAACCCCTCTACGAGCAGTACTTC. It codes for CASSLSGEPLYEQYF.

The chain couples TRBV27 to TRBJ2-2; 8 nucleotides match TRBD1. The V and J ends lost 7 bases and 3 bases, in that order; junction bases with no gene match: 7. The germline CDR1 and CDR2 sequences are MNHEY and SMNVEV (reference sequence). The CDR3 totals 15 residues. CDR3 loop: CASKRDRLDTGELFF. The CDR3 DNA sequence: TGTGCCAGCAAGAGGGACAGGCTTGACACCGGGGAGCTGTTTTTT.

In nucleotides, the CDR3 is TGTGCCACCAGCAGCCATCGGCGGACTAGCGGAATCTCCTACAATGAGCAGTTCTTC. This encodes CATSSHRRTSGISYNEQFF. The chain couples TRBV19 to TRBJ2-1; 10 bases are shared with TRBD2. This CDR3 spans 19 amino acids. Germline CDR1 and CDR2: LNHDA and SQIVND (reference sequence). J gave up 0 bases and V 10 bases, and 18 bases lay outside the gene matches.

V gene TRBV7-2 combines with J gene TRBJ2-6; a possible D gene is TRBD1 (7 bases). Trimming stripped 1 base from V and 2 bases from J, with 9 bases between. The CDR3 consists of 16 residues. The germline CDR1 and CDR2 sequences are SGHTA and FQGNSA. CDR3 nucleotides: TGTGCCAGCAGCTTAGTCAGGGGGGCTGGGGCCAACGTCCTGACTTTC. Translation: CASSLVRGAGANVLTF.

This clone was picked up one time. The genes are TRBV7-9 and TRBJ2-1; D remains unclear. This CDR3 has 16 amino acids. Germline V gene lookup returns CDR1 SEHNR and CDR2 FQNEAQ (reference sequence). Deletions cut 4 bases from V and 0 bases from J, with 13 bases between. CDR3 nucleotides: TGTGCCAGCAGCTCTACATTGAGGCTCTCCTACAATGAGCAGTTCTTC. Its protein product is CASSSTLRLSYNEQFF.

Regarding this clone: One end of the junction does not line up with germline, which may come from a read error. This rearrangement joins TRBV6-5 to TRBJ1-2; D is perhaps TRBD1 (5 bases). CDR3 length: 16 residues. CDR1 MNHEY and CDR2 SVGAGI come from the germline V gene. The CDR3 region has the DNA TGTGCCAGCAGTCACTCCCGGTCCCTGGGGCACTATGGCTACACCTTC. Amino acids: CASSHSRSLGHYGYTF.

The chain recombines TRBV15 with TRBJ1-2; D is perhaps TRBD1 (5 bases). V was trimmed by 0 bases and J by 4 bases, leaving 9 bases between them. CDR1 LNHNV and CDR2 YYDKDF come from the germline V gene (reference sequence). This CDR3 has 14 residues. In DNA form, the CDR3 reads TGTGCCACCAGCAGAGATCCGGGGGGCTATGGCTACACCTTC. Protein product: CATSRDPGGYGYTF.

V usage is TRBV28 and J usage is TRBJ1-5; no firm D call. V lost 6 bases and J lost 0, with 12 bases in between. Germline V gene data show CDR1 as MDHEN and CDR2 as SYDVKM. The CDR3 loop spans 15 amino acids. The CDR3 loop is CASSRWPYSNQPQHF. CDR3 DNA: TGTGCCAGCAGCAGGTGGCCTTATAGCAATCAGCCCCAGCATTTT.

This CDR3 reads CASSPRRGTASRNTIYF. The CDR3 DNA reads as TGTGCCAGCAGCCCGAGGCGGGGTACCGCGTCGAGAAACACCATATATTTT. The chain recombines TRBV11-2 with TRBJ1-3, with D unclear. The CDR3 totals 17 residues. Germline lookup yields CDR1 SGHAT and CDR2 FQNNGV. Trimming pared 5 bases from V and 5 bases from J, leaving 22 bases between.